The rows below give T cell receptor beta chains drawn from one sample of a study of response to subunit inactivated influenza vaccine. TCRdb re-called the RT-PCR reads with MiXCR, one entry per CDR3 protein. The sample holds roughly 570,000 distinct CDR3 sequences, about 14% seen once. The sample in question was PBMCs from blood, obtained 12 days after vaccination. These receptors originate from a man aged 50-60 years who received an inactivated influenza vaccine. CDR3s include the opening cysteine and the closing phenylalanine or tryptophan. The D gene is left open where the match is weak. Rows may omit the clone size; those that give it use once, few, many or a size class.

V: TRBV7-7
size: few
D: NA
length: 17
J: TRBJ2-4
DNA: TGTGCCAGCAGCCCCTGGGGCATCCGAAGGGCCAAAAACATTCAGTACTTC
CDR3: CASSPWGIRRAKNIQYF

V: TRBV6-5
size: few
D: TRBD1
length: 15
J: TRBJ1-2
DNA: TGTGCCAGCAGTTACGATCAGGGGGACACCTATGGCTACACCTTC
CDR3: CASSYDQGDTYGYTF

V: TRBV7-9
size: many
D: TRBD2
length: 14
J: TRBJ2-7
DNA: TGTGCCAGCAGCTCGCTAGCGGGAAACTACGAGCAGTACTTC
CDR3: CASSSLAGNYEQYF

V: TRBV28
size: few
D: TRBD1
length: 14
J: TRBJ2-7
DNA: TGTGCCAGCAGAAAGACAGGGGGATCCTACGAGCAGTACTTC
CDR3: CASRKTGGSYEQYF

V: TRBV11-1
size: few
D: NA
length: 11
J: TRBJ1-1
DNA: TGTGCCAGCCTACAAGATACTGAAGCTTTCTTT
CDR3: CASLQDTEAFF

V: TRBV5-1
size: NA
D: TRBD1
length: 15
J: TRBJ1-4
DNA: TGCGCCAGCAGCCCCGGGGACAGGGGGAGAGAAAAACTGTTTTTT
CDR3: CASSPGDRGREKLFF

V: TRBV4-1
size: NA
D: NA
length: 15
J: TRBJ2-7
DNA: TGCGCCAGCAGCCAAGACGCCGGTGGGGTACGCGAGCAGTACTTC
CDR3: CASSQDAGGVREQYF

V: TRBV20-1
size: few
D: NA
length: 15
J: TRBJ2-1
DNA: TGCAGTGCTAGGAGGGGAGCTAGCTTAAGCAATGAGCAGTTCTTC
CDR3: CSARRGASLSNEQFF

V: TRBV7-9
size: NA
D: TRBD1
length: 15
J: TRBJ1-6
DNA: TGTGCCAGCAGCTCAAGGGACAGCCTAATTCCGGTCCTCCACTTT
CDR3: CASSSRDSLIPVLHF

V: TRBV15
size: NA
D: TRBD2
length: 13
J: TRBJ2-3
DNA: TGTGCCACCACTAGGGACTACACAGATACGCAGTATTTT
CDR3: CATTRDYTDTQYF

V: TRBV2
size: NA
D: NA
length: 14
J: TRBJ2-5
DNA: TGTGCCAGCAGACGGGGAGACGGGCAAGAGACCCAGTACTTC
CDR3: CASRRGDGQETQYF

V: TRBV7-7
size: few
D: NA
length: 16
J: TRBJ2-1
DNA: TGTGCCAGCAGCCCAACCCAGGCCTCCGCCTACAATGAGCAGTTCTTC
CDR3: CASSPTQASAYNEQFF

V: TRBV12-3/TRBV12-4
size: NA
D: NA
length: 15
J: TRBJ2-7
DNA: TGTGCCAGCAGCTCCCCCGCGGGCCAGGGCTACGAGCAGTACTTC
CDR3: CASSSPAGQGYEQYF

V: TRBV10-3
size: NA
D: TRBD1
length: 12
J: TRBJ2-1
DNA: TGTGCCACCCGAGACAGGGATGGTGAGCAGTTCTTC
CDR3: CATRDRDGEQFF

V: TRBV6-2/TRBV6-3
size: NA
D: NA
length: 11
J: TRBJ1-2
DNA: TGTGCCAGCAGGGGCGGATATGGCTACACCTTC
CDR3: CASRGGYGYTF

V: TRBV18
size: NA
D: NA
length: 14
J: TRBJ2-1
DNA: TGTGCCAGCTCACCCGTCAGCTCCTACAATGAGCACTTCTTC
CDR3: CASSPVSSYNEHFF

V: TRBV12-3/TRBV12-4
size: many
D: TRBD2
length: 14
J: TRBJ2-1
DNA: TGTGCCAGCACCCTGGGGGGGTCTTACAATGAGCAGTTCTTC
CDR3: CASTLGGSYNEQFF

V: TRBV11-3
size: NA
D: NA
length: 14
J: TRBJ2-5
DNA: TGTGCCAGCAGCTTGGGACAACAACAAGAGACCCAGTACTTC
CDR3: CASSLGQQQETQYF

V: TRBV4-2
size: many
D: NA
length: 15
J: TRBJ1-5
DNA: TGTGCCAGCAGCCAAGATGGGCAGCCCAATCAGCCCCAGCATTTT
CDR3: CASSQDGQPNQPQHF

V: TRBV5-1
size: NA
D: NA
length: 13
J: TRBJ2-2
DNA: TGCGCCAGCAACGGCTCGCCGGCCGGGGAGCTGTTTTTT
CDR3: CASNGSPAGELFF

V: TRBV10-3
size: NA
D: NA
length: 16
J: TRBJ2-1
DNA: TGTGCCATCAGTGAGTCCAAGAAGACCTCCTACAATGAGCAGTTCTTC
CDR3: CAISESKKTSYNEQFF

V: TRBV7-2
size: few
D: TRBD2
length: 16
J: TRBJ2-1
DNA: TGTGCCAGCAGCTTACCCTTAGCGGGAGGCAGGAATGAGCAGTTCTTC
CDR3: CASSLPLAGGRNEQFF

V: TRBV25-1
size: few
D: NA
length: 14
J: TRBJ1-1
DNA: TGTGCCAGCAGTGCGGCAGGGATCAACACTGAAGCTTTCTTT
CDR3: CASSAAGINTEAFF

V: TRBV7-2
size: NA
D: TRBD2
length: 15
J: TRBJ2-1
DNA: TGTGCCAGCAGCTTAGGCGGGAGTCTTTTCAATGAGCAGTTCTTC
CDR3: CASSLGGSLFNEQFF

V: TRBV20-1
size: NA
D: TRBD1
length: 14
J: TRBJ2-5
DNA: TGCAGTGCTCGCGTCGGACAGGGAGATGAGACCCAGTACTTC
CDR3: CSARVGQGDETQYF

V: TRBV12-3/TRBV12-4
size: NA
D: TRBD2
length: 13
J: TRBJ2-5
DNA: TGTGCCAGCAGTGGGACTAGGCGGGAGACCCAGTACTTC
CDR3: CASSGTRRETQYF

V: TRBV3-1
size: few
D: TRBD1
length: 14
J: TRBJ1-2
DNA: TGTGCCAGCAGCCACCTGGGACAGAACTATGGCTACACCTTC
CDR3: CASSHLGQNYGYTF

V: TRBV20-1
size: NA
D: TRBD1
length: 14
J: TRBJ2-7
DNA: TGCAGTGCTCCCTTCCGGACAGGGTCCTACGAGCAGTACTTC
CDR3: CSAPFRTGSYEQYF

V: TRBV7-9
size: many
D: NA
length: 15
J: TRBJ2-1
DNA: TGTGCCAGCGGCGTGGGCGCCTTAGAATACAATGAGCAGTTCTTC
CDR3: CASGVGALEYNEQFF

V: TRBV5-1
size: few
D: NA
length: 13
J: TRBJ1-2
DNA: TGCGCCAGCAGCTTCCGGGACACATATGGCTACACCTTC
CDR3: CASSFRDTYGYTF

V: TRBV4-3
size: NA
D: NA
length: 15
J: TRBJ2-5
DNA: TGCGCCAGCAGCCAAGATATCACGGCCCAAGAGACCCAGTACTTC
CDR3: CASSQDITAQETQYF

V: TRBV29-1
size: few
D: NA
length: 14
J: TRBJ2-5
DNA: TGCAGCGTTGAACCGGGACTTATTAAAGAGACCCAGTACTTC
CDR3: CSVEPGLIKETQYF

V: TRBV7-3
size: NA
D: NA
length: 12
J: TRBJ2-2
DNA: TGTGCCAGCAGCGACCGATCCGGGGAGCTGTTTTTT
CDR3: CASSDRSGELFF

V: TRBV12-3/TRBV12-4
size: NA
D: NA
length: 12
J: TRBJ1-1
DNA: TGTGCCAGCGGGAGGGATTCCACTGAAGCTTTCTTT
CDR3: CASGRDSTEAFF

V: TRBV12-3/TRBV12-4
size: few
D: TRBD2
length: 16
J: TRBJ2-3
DNA: TGTGCCAGCAGTTTAGCGGGACTAGGGTTCACAGATACGCAGTATTTT
CDR3: CASSLAGLGFTDTQYF

V: TRBV29-1
size: many
D: TRBD1
length: 13
J: TRBJ1-2
DNA: TGCAGCGTCCAAGGGACAGGGGGAGTTGGCTACACCTTC
CDR3: CSVQGTGGVGYTF

V: TRBV10-3
size: NA
D: NA
length: 16
J: TRBJ2-7
DNA: TGTGCCATCAGTGAGAGAGTTAGGACACTAACCTACGAGCAGTACTTC
CDR3: CAISERVRTLTYEQYF

V: TRBV20-1
size: many
D: NA
length: 15
J: TRBJ2-7
DNA: TGCAGTGCTAGAGATGGGACAAGAAGAACCTACGAGCAGTACTTC
CDR3: CSARDGTRRTYEQYF

V: TRBV7-2
size: NA
D: NA
length: 16
J: TRBJ2-7
DNA: TGTGCCAGCAGCCCCGAGGGCGTAGAAAGCTCCTACGAGCAGTACTTC
CDR3: CASSPEGVESSYEQYF

V: TRBV6-5
size: few
D: NA
length: 15
J: TRBJ2-7
DNA: TGTGCCAGCAGTTTCCTCCCTGACACCTCCTACGAGCAGTACTTC
CDR3: CASSFLPDTSYEQYF

V: TRBV12-3/TRBV12-4
size: few
D: TRBD1
length: 11
J: TRBJ2-1
DNA: TGTGCCAGCAGTAAAGGGACAGGGGGACTCTTC
CDR3: CASSKGTGGLF

V: TRBV6-2/TRBV6-3
size: few
D: TRBD1
length: 14
J: TRBJ1-5
DNA: TGTGCCAGCAGTCCGGACAGGGGACGCCAGCCCCAGCATTTT
CDR3: CASSPDRGRQPQHF

V: TRBV6-6
size: NA
D: NA
length: 13
J: TRBJ1-6
DNA: TGTGCCAGCAGTTACGGAGATAATTCACCCCTCCCCTTT
CDR3: CASSYGDNSPLPF

V: TRBV12-3/TRBV12-4
size: many
D: NA
length: 15
J: TRBJ1-2
DNA: TGTGCCAGCAGATATCGTCTAAGAGCTAACTATGGCTACACCTTC
CDR3: CASRYRLRANYGYTF

V: TRBV14
size: NA
D: NA
length: 14
J: TRBJ2-7
DNA: TGTGCCAGCAGCCAAATCGGACGGACGGGGGAGCAGTACTTC
CDR3: CASSQIGRTGEQYF

V: TRBV14
size: few
D: NA
length: 15
J: TRBJ2-3
DNA: TGTGCCAGCAGCCGATCCGGGATTAGCACAGATACGCAGTATTTT
CDR3: CASSRSGISTDTQYF

V: TRBV5-1
size: many
D: TRBD2
length: 15
J: TRBJ2-7
DNA: TGCGCCAGCAGCTTGGCCCAACTAGCGGGGACCGAGCAGTACTTC
CDR3: CASSLAQLAGTEQYF

V: TRBV5-1
size: NA
D: NA
length: 15
J: TRBJ2-4
DNA: TGCGCCAGCAGCCACGCGCCAGGAGTCGAGAACATTCAGTACTTC
CDR3: CASSHAPGVENIQYF

V: TRBV29-1
size: NA
D: NA
length: 13
J: TRBJ2-7
DNA: TGCAGTGCGCAGTTTGGGGGAGAGTACGAGCAGTACTTC
CDR3: CSAQFGGEYEQYF

V: TRBV20-1
size: NA
D: TRBD1
length: 14
J: TRBJ1-2
DNA: TGCAGTGCTCCTTACCCAGGGGGCAACTATGGCTACACCTTC
CDR3: CSAPYPGGNYGYTF